The sequence of this TCR beta chain was determined in a study of cytomegalovirus exposure and HLA in healthy donors. The PCR was carried out with 60 Vbeta primers and 13 Jbeta primers. Generated by immunoSEQ multiplex PCR, the TCRdb table keeps only in-frame clones and is missing some. The repertoire holds 100,000 to 150,000 clones, with 73% as singletons. Trimming removed 5 bases from V and 2 bases from J; junction bases left unmatched: 11. CDR3 length equals 16 residues. The germline V gene encodes CDR1 SNHLY and CDR2 FYNNEI. The receptor was isolated from a man aged 60-69 years in good health and CMV-seropositive. Source material: PBMCs. The chain employs TRBV2 and TRBJ2-5; 7 nucleotides agree with TRBD2. Here the CDR3 DNA reads TGTGCCAGCAGTTCTAGACTAGCCCAGCTTCAAGAGACCCAGTACTTC. Protein sequence: CASSSRLAQLQETQYF.